This T cell receptor (beta chain) was identified during a study of control samples from healthy donors and cancer patients. Using immunoSEQ multiplex PCR, the repertoire was profiled, and TCRdb retains in-frame clones only, with some absent. The profile shows 150,000 to 200,000 clones, around nine tenths of them singletons. The CDR3 loop spans 12 amino acids. Looked up from germline, CDR1 is SGHVS and CDR2 is FNYEAQ. The ends were cut back, 4 bases at V and 6 bases at J, with 9 bases in the middle. The specimen was blood. V is TRBV7-6 and J is TRBJ1-1; possible D gene TRBD1, 5 bases. This clonotype was obtained from a man aged 25-45 years in good health. The CDR3 DNA follows: TGTGCCAGCAGCTGGCGGGGGGCTGAAGCTTTCTTT. Residues: CASSWRGAEAFF.